This T cell receptor (beta chain) emerged from a study of immune evolution from preneoplasia to lung adenocarcinoma. Overall study findings and caveats: Top clone frequencies peaked in normal lung, apparently declining through invasive adenocarcinoma.

Deletions cut 4 bases from V and 4 bases from J, with 14 bases between. Germline CDR1 reads SGHDT; CDR2 reads YYEEEE. This CDR3 comprises 15 residues. As concerns this clone: Its specificity is not known.

Patients had resection in Japan or China between about 2014 and 2018. Libraries were prepared by immunoSEQ multiplex PCR; TCRdb keeps only in-frame clonotypes and omits some of them. The sample carries 4,500 to 7,000 clones, 69% recorded once. This sequence was found in a person aged 80 or over with lung adenocarcinoma. The sequencing input was FFPE adjacent normal lung tissue. The J gene is TRBJ2-2, the V gene TRBV5-6; D is ambiguous. Here the CDR3 DNA reads TGTGCCAGCAGCCTGGCCAGACCCACCACCGGGGAGCTGTTTTTT. It specifies CASSLARPTTGELFF.